The 15 T cell receptor beta chains listed next were all sequenced from one sample in a study of shared clonotypes between healthy human individuals. Generated by immunoSEQ multiplex PCR, the TCRdb table keeps only in-frame clones and is missing some. The sample records millions of clones, over 85% being singletons. Sequences were obtained from naive CD4+ T cells sorted from blood. Stated subset: CD45RA+ positively selected. Every receptor here comes from a man between 18 and 29 years old in good health.

The chain links TRBV2 to TRBJ2-7; unclear D gene. Germline CDR1 SNHLY, CDR2 FYNNEI. V was pared by 8 bases and J by 1 base, with 9 bases between. The CDR3 is 12 residues long. The CDR3 loop is CASGRGSYEQYF. In DNA form, the CDR3 reads TGTGCCAGCGGTAGAGGTTCCTACGAGCAGTACTTC.

V is TRBV5-4 and J is TRBJ1-2; TRBD1 agrees at 7 bases. The trim removed 6 bases at V and 4 bases at J, leaving 9 bases unmatched. The CDR3 spans 14 residues. Germline V gene data show CDR1 as SGHNT and CDR2 as YYREEE (reference sequence). This CDR3 is CASTTRGLLYGYTF. CDR3 in DNA: TGTGCCAGCACCACGAGGGGGCTGCTCTATGGCTACACCTTC. Based on the CDR3 plus reference TRBV5-4 and TRBJ1-2, the full variable domain is ETGVTQSPTHLIKTRGQQVTLRCSSQSGHNTVSWYQQALGQGPQFIFQYYREEENGRGNFPPRFSGLQFPNYSSELNVNALELDDSALYLCASTTRGLLYGYTFGSGTRLTVV.

The V call is TRBV7-9, the J call TRBJ1-1, with D hard to call. This CDR3 has 12 residues. Germline V gene lookup returns CDR1 SEHNR and CDR2 FQNEAQ (reference sequence). Between the trimmed V and J ends, which lost 3 bases and 7 bases, there was a span of 9 bases. The CDR3 DNA reads TGTGCCAGCAGCTTTGGACTGATTGAAGCTTTCTTT. This translates into CASSFGLIEAFF.

The chain carries TRBV7-2 and TRBJ2-7, with a possible D match to TRBD2 (6 bases). CDR1 SGHTA and CDR2 FQGNSA come from the germline V gene. The CDR3 extends over 15 amino acids. The V end lost 6 bases, the J end lost 0 bases, and 15 bases lay between the germline ends. The CDR3 loop is CASSRGPGSSYEQYF. CDR3 coding DNA: TGTGCCAGCAGTCGGGGCCCCGGGAGCTCCTACGAGCAGTACTTC.

The chain uses TRBV25-1 and TRBJ1-3; no clear D gene. Trimming pared 6 bases from V and 0 bases from J, leaving 6 bases between. Germline V gene sequence: CDR1 MGHDK, CDR2 SYGVNS. The CDR3 length is 13 residues. The CDR3 region has the DNA TGTGCCAGCAGCGAGGTCTCTGGAAACACCATATATTTT. Its translation: CASSEVSGNTIYF.

CDR3 in DNA: TGTGCCAGCAGCATTGGGGCGTTAACTGAAGCTTTCTTT. The encoded protein is CASSIGALTEAFF. The J gene is TRBJ1-1, the V gene TRBV11-2; D might be TRBD1 (5 bases). The germline V gene encodes CDR1 SGHAT and CDR2 FQNNGV. This CDR3 region has 13 residues. Trimming took off 5 bases at V and 5 bases at J, with 12 bases between the two ends.

The V and J genes are TRBV5-1 and TRBJ1-5, with TRBD1 as a possible D gene (5 bases). Germline loops: CDR1 SGHRS, CDR2 YFSETQ. The germline V and J ends were trimmed by 0 bases and 5 bases, with 12 bases remaining between them. CDR3 size: 15 residues. The CDR3 loop reads CASSLGGTDDQPQHF. The DNA of the CDR3 is TGCGCCAGCAGCTTGGGAGGGACTGATGATCAGCCCCAGCATTTT.

V usage is TRBV6-1 and J usage is TRBJ2-4; D might be TRBD2 (6 bases). V lost 9 bases and J 8 bases, leaving 14 bases between the germline ends. There are 12 residues in the CDR3. Germline V lookup: CDR1 MNHNS, CDR2 SASEGT. The CDR3 here is CARRAGSDIQYF. CDR3 coding DNA: TGTGCCAGACGGGCGGGGTCAGACATTCAGTACTTC.

For this clone: At the DNA level, this CDR3 is encoded by other sequences in the same sample as well. This chain joins TRBV18 and TRBJ1-1; TRBD1 might be the D (6 bases). CDR1 and CDR2 from the germline V gene are KGHSH and LQKENI. Trimming shortened V by 3 bases and J by 1 base, and 12 bases separated the two germline ends. This CDR3 is built from 15 residues. DNA for the CDR3: TGTGCCAGCTCACCGCCGGGACAACCGAACACTGAAGCTTTCTTT. Translated, it gives CASSPPGQPNTEAFF.

The chain couples TRBV6-6 to TRBJ1-4; D call uncertain. Germline CDR1 reads MNHNY; CDR2 reads SVGAGI (reference sequence). The CDR3 sequence is 14 residues long. The V end was cut by 0 bases, the J end by 4 bases, with 6 bases between. The CDR3 region has the DNA TGTGCCAGCAGTTACTCGGAGAATAATGAAAAACTGTTTTTT. Protein sequence: CASSYSENNEKLFF.

This clone was seen just once. The V call is TRBV5-1, the J call TRBJ2-6; no firm D call. Germline V lookup: CDR1 SGHRS, CDR2 YFSETQ. V lost 0 bases, J lost 7 bases, and 14 bases lay in between. The CDR3 is 16 residues long. The CDR3 spells CASSLAVQPVANVLTF. The CDR3 DNA sequence: TGCGCCAGCAGCTTGGCCGTACAGCCCGTCGCCAACGTCCTGACTTTC.

This chain links TRBV27 with TRBJ2-2, with 8 bases fitting TRBD1. V dropped 8 bases and J dropped 3; count of bases not matched to a gene: 8. The CDR3 loop spans 15 amino acids. Germline values: CDR1 MNHEY, CDR2 SMNVEV (reference sequence). The DNA for the CDR3 is TGTGCCAGCCAACAGGGGGATACCGACACCGGGGAGCTGTTTTTT. Amino acids: CASQQGDTDTGELFF.

V and J are TRBV7-2 and TRBJ1-2, with D hard to call. This CDR3 is 13 amino acids long. Deletions cut 0 bases from V and 2 bases from J, with 4 bases between. Germline V gene lookup returns CDR1 SGHTA and CDR2 FQGNSA. CDR3 amino acids: CASSLADNYGYTF. The CDR3 bases are TGTGCCAGCAGCTTAGCGGACAACTATGGCTACACCTTC.

The chain is built from TRBV9 and TRBJ2-1; D may be TRBD1 (5 bases). The CDR3 totals 14 residues. V was cut by 7 bases and J by 5 bases, with 16 bases left in between. Germline CDR1 and CDR2: SGDLS and YYNGEE. CDR3 nucleotide sequence: TGTGCCAGCTCACCGATTCCAGGGAACAATGAGCAGTTCTTC. Its protein is CASSPIPGNNEQFF.

The chain carries TRBV11-3 and TRBJ2-7; D gene uncertain. CDR1 is SGHNT, CDR2 YENEEA, per germline. V was shortened by 0 bases and J by 6 bases, with 3 bases between the two germline ends. The CDR3 consists of 11 residues. This CDR3 is CASSLDSEQYF. In nucleotides, the CDR3 is TGTGCCAGCAGCTTAGATTCCGAGCAGTACTTC.